This T cell receptor (beta chain) was identified in a study of blood T cells in healthy people across ages (dated by TCRdb to the mid-2010s). Background on the whole study: In model experiments, roughly one uniquely barcoded TCR beta cDNA molecule per two T cells was captured by template switching. Age-related changes in TCR beta repertoire diversity were measured in the study by deep sequencing normalized with unique cDNA molecular identifiers. Donors were grouped into four age groups: young (average approximately 16 years), middle-aged (39), aged (approximately 67) and long-lived (about 82). The study analyzed two additional independent replicas of 1 million unique cDNA reads from the same blood draw for two donors, one aged 18 to 30 and one aged 80 or older.

What the authors observed across the whole study: There was a strong correlation between observed TCR beta diversity and the percentage of naive T cells measured by flow cytometry. Compared with the aged group, the long-lived group had more naive CD4+ T cells, fewer expanded clones and increased TCR diversity, suggesting age selection. Since profiling was done on bulk unsorted PBMCs, naive and antigen-experienced compartments could not be conclusively compared. The CMV infection status of donors was not known, potentially confounding age-related changes in expanded clonotypes. As age increased, observed TCR beta diversity per million T cells dropped in a roughly linear way, and a significant reduction was already evident by age about 40. Estimates of total diversity based on one million sequenced T cells were regarded as lower bounds and as underestimates.

Trimming takes 0 bases from V and 0 bases from J, and the germline ends sit 14 bases apart. The CDR3 spans 17 residues, from the cysteine through the phenylalanine. Of the read, only the CDR3 DNA is kept; its 51 bases are in frame from base 1. CDR1 LGHNA and CDR2 YSLEER were looked up in the germline V gene. Library method: 5' RACE. TCRdb records Illumina HiSeq 2500 as the sequencer. A second PCR of roughly 7 to 11 cycles was performed with a sample-barcoded 5' primer and a J-beta primer mix. A unique molecular identifier was introduced onto each TCR beta cDNA molecule by a template-switch 5' adaptor carrying 12 random nucleotides. At least 2.5 million CDR3-containing paired-end reads were obtained from each sample. All of the RNA was converted into first-strand cDNA using the Mint cDNA synthesis kit, with a TRBC-specific oligonucleotide serving as the primer. After uracil-DNA glycosylase treatment, a first 18-cycle PCR used universal primers M1SS and BC2_uni_R on all cDNA. In the paper's pipeline: For normalization, 1 million high-quality reads were randomly selected from each sample, with every read carrying a distinct molecular identifier. Instead of being binned into consensus sequences, reads that shared molecular identifiers were thrown out. CDR3 identification, clonotype clustering and error correction used MiTCR with a Q25 quality threshold and the strictest error-elimination algorithm. A nonparametric unseen species model with Euler transformation was used to estimate lower-bound total TCR beta diversity. In TCRdb, the public reads were trimmed at Q25 with fastp and aligned with MiXCR, with productive beta chains retained. Each entry merges the rows of one CDR3 protein and shows their most common DNA and genes. The V and J calls and clone size come from TCRdb's table, not from the authors' own analysis. This sample comprises 600,000 to 1,000,000 distinct CDR3 sequences, around a quarter of them detected only once. Under 4.5% of the sample comes from the top ten.

The approximately 41 donors, aged roughly 6 to 100 years, were systemically healthy Caucasian individuals from Russia. Ten milliliters of peripheral blood were drawn from each donor into EDTA-treated Vacutainer tubes. PBMCs were isolated by Ficoll-Paque density-gradient centrifugation, with at least 6 million obtained per sample. Trizol reagent was used to extract total RNA from the PBMCs, yielding at least 6 micrograms per sample. For every donor, flow cytometry on a PBMC aliquot measured the percentage of naive CD45RAhigh/CD27high T cells. In this sample, this clonotype turned up a few times. Its binding antigen is unknown. No much larger clone is present one base from it, and per-base qualities are unavailable. These records were also assigned to another study, of T cells of mothers and their children. According to the second study: Nine systemically healthy Caucasian individuals served as donors, namely three mothers together with their six children. cDNA synthesis used all of the extracted RNA, with approximately 1.4 ug of RNA in each 15 ul reaction. In the second PCR, sample barcodes and 2-4 random nucleotides were introduced via the M1S primer. Over 10 million TCR beta CDR3 reads came from each mother, compared with a few million reads from each child. Thymic selection similarly shapes TCR recombination output in related and unrelated pairs, with minor effect from inherited differences. Related mother-child pairs always showed normalized repertoire overlap that was slightly higher than in unrelated mother-child pairs, though the difference was never significant. No persistent microchimeric T cell clones were found, with a detection sensitivity of 85 to 100 clones per million clonotypes. Deep NGS was used in the study to compare the TCR beta repertoires of mothers and children and to look for features that separate related mother-child pairs from unrelated individuals. Mothers averaged around 40 +/- 4 years of age and children averaged around 10 +/- 4 years. Libraries were sequenced on Illumina HiSeq 2000 with 100+100 nt paired-end reads after adapter ligation with NEBNext reagents. Mother and child libraries were prepared a month apart and sequenced in separate runs to prevent cross-contamination. Each donor had between roughly 450,000 and 2,300,000 distinct TCR beta clonotypes identified. Naive TCR beta clonotypes were estimated from low-frequency clonotypes matched to each donor's FACS-determined naive share, without sorting.

The receptor comes from a boy aged 5 to 17 in good health. This receptor chain uses TRBV4-3 and TRBJ2-5, with a weak D call of TRBD1 (5 bases match). The source material was blood. The nucleotide sequence is TGCGCCAGCAGCCAAGATCGTTGGGGCCCCGACCAAGAGACCCAGTACTTC. It codes for CASSQDRWGPDQETQYF.